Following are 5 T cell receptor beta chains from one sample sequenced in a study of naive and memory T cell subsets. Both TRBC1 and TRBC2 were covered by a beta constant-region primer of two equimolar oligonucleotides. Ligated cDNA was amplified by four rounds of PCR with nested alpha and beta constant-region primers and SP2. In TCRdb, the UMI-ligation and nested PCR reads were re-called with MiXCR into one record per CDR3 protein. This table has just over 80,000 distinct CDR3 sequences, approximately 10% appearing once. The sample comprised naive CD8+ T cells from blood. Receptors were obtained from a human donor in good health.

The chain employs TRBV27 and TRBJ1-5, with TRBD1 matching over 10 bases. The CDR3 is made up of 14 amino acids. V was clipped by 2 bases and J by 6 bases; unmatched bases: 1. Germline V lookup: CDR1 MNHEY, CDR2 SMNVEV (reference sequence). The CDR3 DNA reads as TGTGCCAGCAGTTTAGGGACAGGGGTTCAGCCCCAGCATTTT. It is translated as CASSLGTGVQPQHF.

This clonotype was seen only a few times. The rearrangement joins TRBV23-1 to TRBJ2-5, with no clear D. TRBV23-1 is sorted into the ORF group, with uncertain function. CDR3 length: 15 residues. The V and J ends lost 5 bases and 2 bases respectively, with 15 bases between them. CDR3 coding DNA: TGCGCCAGCAGTACTGGCCCAAGAGCGCAAGAGACCCAGTACTTC. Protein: CASSTGPRAQETQYF.

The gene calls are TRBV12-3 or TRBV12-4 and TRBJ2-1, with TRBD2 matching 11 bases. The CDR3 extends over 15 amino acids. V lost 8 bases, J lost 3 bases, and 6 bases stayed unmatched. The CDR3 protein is CASALGTSGYNEQFF. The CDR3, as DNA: TGTGCCAGCGCCTTGGGGACTAGCGGCTACAATGAGCAGTTCTTC.

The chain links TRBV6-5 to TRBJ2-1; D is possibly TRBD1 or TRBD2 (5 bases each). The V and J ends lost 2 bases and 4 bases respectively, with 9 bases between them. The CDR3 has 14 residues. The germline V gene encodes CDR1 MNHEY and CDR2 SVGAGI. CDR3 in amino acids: CASSYGTGYNEQFF. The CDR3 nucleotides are TGTGCCAGCAGTTACGGGACCGGGTACAATGAGCAGTTCTTC.

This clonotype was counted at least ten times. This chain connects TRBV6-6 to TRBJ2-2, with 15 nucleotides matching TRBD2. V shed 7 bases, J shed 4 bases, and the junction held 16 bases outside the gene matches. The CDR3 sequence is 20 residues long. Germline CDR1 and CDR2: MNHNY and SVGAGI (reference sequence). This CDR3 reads CASTETGLAGGSPVTGELFF. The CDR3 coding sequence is TGTGCCAGCACCGAGACGGGACTAGCGGGAGGCTCGCCGGTCACCGGGGAGCTGTTTTTT.